The 12 T cell receptor beta chains listed next were all sequenced from one sample in a study of blood T cell repertoires in COVID-19. Clones were read by immunoSEQ multiplex PCR, and TCRdb kept only the in-frame ones, dropping some. The table records about 190,000 clones, 86% of them present only once. Sequencing was performed on PBMCs or T cells enriched from blood (not recorded which). All receptors derive from a woman aged 40 to 50 in a cohort exposed to, infected with or recovered from COVID-19 (not recorded which).

The J gene is TRBJ1-4, the V gene TRBV4-1; a weak D match, TRBD1 (5 bases). This CDR3 region has 16 residues. Between the trimmed V and J ends, which lost 1 base and 6 bases, there was a span of 15 bases. Germline CDR1 reads MGHRA; CDR2 reads YSYEKL. CDR3 DNA: TGCGCCAGCAGCCAAGCTTTTAACGGGGGTTATGAAAAACTGTTTTTT. Translating gives CASSQAFNGGYEKLFF.

The chain joins TRBV9 to TRBJ1-2; D gene uncertain. The CDR3 loop spans 15 amino acids. V lost 0 bases, J lost 2 bases, and 11 bases lay in between. Looked up from germline, CDR1 is SGDLS and CDR2 is YYNGEE. In DNA form, the CDR3 reads TGTGCCAGCAGCGTAGGTGGAGGAGACAACTATGGCTACACCTTC. Its translation is CASSVGGGDNYGYTF.

The chain links TRBV21-1 to TRBJ2-6; the D call of TRBD2 is as the table states it, not checked on the DNA. TRBV21-1 is reported as a pseudogene. The CDR3 covers 20 residues. Here the CDR3 DNA reads TGTGCCAGCAGCACTAAAGGGACCCTAGCGCCCGACTCTGGGGCCAACGTCCTGACTTTC. Translated, it gives CASSTKGTLAPDSGANVLTF.

This chain connects TRBV6-5 to TRBJ2-3; D remains unclear. V lost 2 bases and J lost 4, with 7 bases in between. This CDR3 spans 13 amino acids. Germline V gene data show CDR1 as MNHEY and CDR2 as SVGAGI. Here the CDR3 reads CASSYIRSDTQYF. The CDR3 nucleotides read TGTGCCAGCAGTTACATCCGGTCAGATACGCAGTATTTT.

The chain couples TRBV6-6 to TRBJ2-4; D unclear. Germline-derived CDR1 and CDR2 are MNHNY and SVGAGI (reference sequence). This CDR3 is 16 amino acids long. V dropped 5 bases and J dropped 8 bases, with 22 bases sitting between them. CDR3 loop: CASSPQRSPPRDIQYF. The CDR3 coding sequence is TGTGCCAGCAGTCCCCAAAGGAGCCCTCCAAGAGACATTCAGTACTTC.

This sequence joins TRBV29-1 and TRBJ2-3; 7 positions agree with TRBD1. The CDR3 spans 14 residues. Per germline, CDR1 SQVTM and CDR2 ANQGSEA. With 6 bases clipped from V and 0 bases from J, the junction kept 6 bases outside the gene matches. In nucleotides, the CDR3 is TGCAGCGTCGAGGACAGGCTAAGCACAGATACGCAGTATTTT. Translating gives CSVEDRLSTDTQYF.

The rearrangement uses TRBV7-6 and TRBJ2-3; D gene unclear. In germline, CDR1 is SGHVS, CDR2 FNYEAQ. The CDR3 consists of 11 residues. V lost 6 bases and J 3 bases, leaving 4 bases between the germline ends. DNA for the CDR3: TGTGCCAGCAGTCAGACAGATACGCAGTATTTT. As protein: CASSQTDTQYF.

As concerns this clone: The sample contains more than one DNA sequence encoding this CDR3. V and J are TRBV7-2 and TRBJ2-7; no clear D gene. The CDR3 runs 13 residues. Germline V lookup: CDR1 SGHTA, CDR2 FQGNSA. The germline V and J ends were trimmed by 0 bases and 1 base, with 4 bases remaining between them. CDR3 loop: CASSLALSYEQYF. The CDR3 DNA is TGTGCCAGCAGCTTAGCCCTTTCCTACGAGCAGTACTTC.

The rearrangement links TRBV5-6 to TRBJ2-3; TRBD1 is a possible D gene (6 bases). CDR1 and CDR2 (germline): SGHDT, YYEEEE. This CDR3 spans 13 amino acids. V was shortened by 3 bases and J by 4 bases, with 9 bases between the two germline ends. The CDR3 nucleotides are TGTGCCAGCAGCTCGGACAGATCAGATACGCAGTATTTT. Translation gives CASSSDRSDTQYF.

The CDR3 DNA follows: TGTGCCAGCAGCTTGGCGGGGGGGGTCTCCTACGAGCAGTACTTC. As protein: CASSLAGGVSYEQYF. V and J are TRBV4-2 and TRBJ2-7; 9 positions agree with TRBD2. CDR3 length equals 15 residues. The trim removed 5 bases at V and 0 bases at J, leaving 5 bases unmatched. CDR1 and CDR2 (germline): LGHNA, YNFKEQ.

This chain links TRBV11-2 with TRBJ2-3; 12 nucleotides line up with TRBD2. This CDR3 is built from 16 residues. Germline-derived CDR1 and CDR2 are SGHAT and FQNNGV. V shed 4 bases and J 2 bases; nucleotides not matched to a gene: 4. The CDR3 is CASSSGTSGLTDTQYF. The CDR3 region has the DNA TGTGCCAGCAGCTCCGGGACTAGCGGGCTCACAGATACGCAGTATTTT.

The chain combines TRBV21-1 with TRBJ1-5; TRBD1 is taken as the D call from the table, unchecked against the DNA. TRBV21-1 is a recognized pseudogene. The CDR3 consists of 9 residues. For the CDR3, the DNA is TGTGCTCCAGACAGGAGCCAGCATTTT. As protein: CAPDRSQHF.